The clone carrying this T cell receptor (beta chain) was seen more than once but under ten times. No antigen is known for it. This entry is derived from a study of identical twins. TCRdb re-called the 5' RACE reads with MiXCR, one entry per CDR3 protein. The table has approximately 94,000 distinct CDR3 sequences, roughly 6% seen once. The study's findings and limits: There was an excess of low generation probability in the out-of-frame alpha sequences that twins shared.

Material: memory T cells sorted from blood. The TCR sequence derives from a woman aged 45-60 years in good health.

CDR3: CASSPKRKTAGTGATDTQYF. CDR3 nucleotides: TGTGCCAGCAGTCCCAAAAGAAAGACCGCCGGGACAGGGGCCACAGATACGCAGTATTTT. V is TRBV12-3 or TRBV12-4 and J is TRBJ2-3; 10 nucleotides align to TRBD1. The CDR3 loop spans 20 amino acids. The V and J ends lost 5 bases and 2 bases, in that order; junction bases with no gene match: 19.